This TCR beta chain emerged from a study of T cells after yellow fever vaccination. This clonotype was detected ten times or more. The CDR3 contains 13 residues. V lost 4 bases to trimming and J lost 6 bases, with 12 bases between them. TCRdb analysed the 5' RACE reads with MiXCR anew, one entry per CDR3 protein. The data contain 360,000 or so distinct CDR3 sequences, roughly 10% of them seen just once; the ten biggest clones take up around 20%. The rearrangement links TRBV12-3 or TRBV12-4 to TRBJ1-2; a possible D gene is TRBD1 (6 bases). This sample comprised PBMCs, obtained on the day of the first yellow fever vaccination. This sequence was found in a young man who received the YFV17D yellow fever vaccine. The CDR3 nucleotides are TGTGCCAGCAGTTGGGGGGACAACCATGGCTACACCTTC. It encodes CASSWGDNHGYTF.